The following is a TCR beta chain sequence with its context. What antigen it recognizes has not been identified. No per-base quality is available; no much larger clone lies one base away. TCR CDR3 regions were amplified from genomic DNA by multiplex PCR using the deep immunoSEQ assay. Genomic DNA extracted from each cell subset was distributed evenly over all wells of several immunoSEQ 96-well plates, and each plate served as one replicate. For sorted subsets, roughly 200 ng of genomic DNA, equivalent to 25,000 to 35,000 T cell genomes, went into each replicate PCR. Purified libraries were measured with a Qubit 3.0 fluorometer, size-checked on a Bioanalyzer 2100, and measured again with the KAPA Library Quantification kit. Each immunoSEQ 96-well plate was sequenced on its own single-read 150-cycle Illumina NextSeq 550 flow cell. Per the source publication's procedure: Because only junctional sequences without quality scores were contained in the immunoSEQ output, filtering matching that applied to full-length reads could not be performed. Sequences were annotated with PyIR, a Python wrapper for IgBLAST v1.9, using IMGT germline references to assign V/J genes and CDR3. Reads with weak V/J assignments (E-value above 1e-6), missing CDR3, stop codons, out-of-frame junctions, or ambiguous translated residues were removed. V3J clonotypes were defined by identical inferred V gene, J gene, and CDR3 amino acid sequence. Percentage overlap between repertoires was calculated by dividing the number of shared unique clonotypes by the size of the smaller repertoire. Three approaches were used to assess repertoire richness: RTK rarefaction, the Chao1 estimator, and Recon v2.1 estimates of unobserved clonotypes. Generation probabilities for all TCRbeta clonotypes obtained by the gDNA method from several donors were computed using OLGA. The immuneACCESS repertoire file appears here via TCRdb, limited to in-frame rearrangements. These files lack a portion of the clones; in checked studies, under half of the deficit traces to unresolved V genes, and the cause of the others is not known. V and J calls and clone size follow that table, whereas D and trimming were derived from the DNA. Across this sample there are some 2,000,000 clones, with around 95% seen only once. The ten top clones hold around 0.13% of the sample.

Donors were healthy HIV-negative adults with no recently reported acute infections or vaccinations. Only Caucasian adults living in Nashville, Tennessee, USA were represented among the donors. Magnetic negative selection was used to enrich CD4+ T cells, after which naive cells were positively selected on CD45RA and the negative fraction became the memory subset. Blood was obtained by leukapheresis, after which PBMCs were separated by Ficoll-Histopaque density gradient centrifugation and cryopreserved in liquid nitrogen vapor phase. Purity and quantity of every magnetically sorted T cell population were checked by analytical flow cytometry. Each sorted fraction had its genomic DNA isolated and then quantified by UV absorbance on a Nanodrop 2000c. This sample is part of a study of shared clonotypes between healthy human individuals (dated by TCRdb to the early 2020s). Regarding the complete study: The cohort comprised two women and a few men aged 18 to 49 years. For each donor, CD4 naive and CD4 memory were each run on three plates, CD8 naive on two plates, and CD8 memory on one plate. Per donor, leukapheresis produced somewhere between about 0.9 and 9.5 billion PBMCs. To estimate repertoire size and how much clonotype sharing occurs between individuals, the study deeply sequenced the blood TCR repertoires of about 5 healthy adults. Libraries were prepared and TCR repertoires were sequenced by different laboratories using diverse techniques, in order to increase sequencing depth and limit assay-specific biases.

What the authors observed across the whole study: Rarefaction of sorted-subset datasets indicated incomplete sequencing despite the large sequencing depth. Pairwise subsampling led to the expectation that sequencing depth would affect the degree of clonotype sharing among donors. Sharing across several donors was observed for 5% to 6.5% of naive CD4, under 4% of naive CD8, around 2.5% of memory CD4, and around 0.42% of memory CD8 clonotypes. Naive subsets generally had larger estimated clonotype richness than memory subsets. Because the study included only a small number of donors, the genetic and exposure-history diversity represented was limited. Sampling was limited to blood, and TCR repertoires in tissue likely differ from TCR repertoires in blood. Higher generation probabilities were observed for clonotypes shared by all four sorted-subset donors than for non-shared clonotypes.

In the germline V gene (reference sequence), CDR1 corresponds to LNHNV and CDR2 to YYDKDF. The CDR3 covers 13 residues, taking in both the cysteine and the phenylalanine. Only the CDR3 DNA is retained, 39 bases long and in frame from the first base. V is cut by 5 bases and J by 5 bases, and the space between the germline ends is 13 bases. The sample taken for sequencing was naive CD4+ T cells sorted from blood. Read against the paper, the sample's cell subset or site label means: CD45RA+ positively selected. The sequence joins TRBV15 to TRBJ2-7; the D gene is perhaps TRBD2, on 6 matching bases. The TCR comes from a man aged 18 to 29 in good health. The DNA is TGTGCCACCAGCTGGAGGAGGGAGAACGAGCAGTACTTC. The encoded protein is CATSWRRENEQYF.